A single sample is the source of the 19 T cell receptor beta chains below, sequenced in a study of vaccination and CD4 T cells after COVID-19. Cultured CD4+ T-cell DNA underwent Oncomine TCR Beta short-read sequencing. TCRdb analysed the PCR reads with MiXCR anew, one entry per CDR3 protein. The profile covers thousands of distinct CDR3 sequences, with roughly 78% appearing a single time and 15% to 20% taken by the ten largest. No antigen has been identified for these receptors. Treatment of the sample: approximately 11-day PBMC culture with coronavirus spike peptide pools or control peptides (ViraFEST assay). Material: CD4+ T cells from blood, cultured in vitro. These receptors came from a human donor who had recovered from COVID-19.

This clonotype was counted a single time. V usage is TRBV6-1 and J usage is TRBJ1-1; D remains unclear. CDR1 MNHNS and CDR2 SASEGT come from the germline V gene. This CDR3 is 13 amino acids long. V was pared by 10 bases and J by 6 bases, with 18 bases between. The CDR3 DNA reads as TGTGCCAACTCCTATAAGCCGTTCGCTGAAGCTTTCTTT. Translating it yields CANSYKPFAEAFF.

This chain links TRBV20-1 with TRBJ1-5; no reliable D call. The germline V gene encodes CDR1 DFQATT and CDR2 SNEGSKA (reference sequence). The V end was cut by 1 base, the J end by 0 bases, with 7 bases between. The CDR3 totals 14 residues. CDR3 in DNA: TGCAGTGCTAGAGCTTTTTATAGCAATCAGCCCCAGCATTTT. Protein: CSARAFYSNQPQHF.

The chain has TRBV15 and TRBJ2-4; D is uncertain. CDR1 is LNHNV, CDR2 YYDKDF, per germline (reference sequence). V lost 0 bases and J lost 11, with 14 bases in between. The CDR3 runs to 14 residues. CDR3 DNA: TGTGCCACCAGCAGAGATCTCGTACAGTTATTTCAGTACTTC. This codes for CATSRDLVQLFQYF.

The chain joins TRBV19 to TRBJ1-5; possible D gene TRBD1, 5 bases. Trimming cost V 9 bases and J 6 bases, with 15 bases left between them. This CDR3 region has 13 residues. Per germline, CDR1 LNHDA and CDR2 SQIVND (reference sequence). The CDR3, as DNA: TGTGCCAGCAGGGCCGGGGGGAGTCAGCCCCAGCATTTT. Encoded protein: CASRAGGSQPQHF.

The chain combines TRBV4-2 with TRBJ2-2, with 9 bases that match TRBD2. Germline trimming cut 3 bases from V and 5 bases from J; bases unmatched to any gene: 4. The CDR3 has 15 amino acids. From germline, CDR1 is LGHNA and CDR2 YNFKEQ. The CDR3 sequence is CASSQRGGGTGELFF. CDR3 in DNA: TGTGCCAGCAGCCAGCGGGGGGGCGGGACCGGGGAGCTGTTTTTT.

This sequence joins TRBV20-1 and TRBJ1-1, with 10 bases fitting TRBD1. This CDR3 contains 15 residues. Per the germline V gene, CDR1 is DFQATT and CDR2 is SNEGSKA (reference sequence). The V and J ends lost 1 base and 1 base, in that order; junction bases with no gene match: 3. The CDR3 region has the DNA TGCAGTGCTAGAGGATGGGACAGGGGGAACACTGAAGCTTTCTTT. Protein: CSARGWDRGNTEAFF.

The chain recombines TRBV6-5 with TRBJ1-5; possible D gene TRBD1, 6 bases. This CDR3 contains 17 residues. Germline-derived CDR1 and CDR2 are MNHEY and SVGAGI. Trimming left V 0 bases short and J 0 bases short, with 12 bases between. The CDR3 DNA is TGTGCCAGCAGTTACTCGAGAGGGACAATTAGCAATCAGCCCCAGCATTTT. Its protein is CASSYSRGTISNQPQHF.

V and J are TRBV6-1 and TRBJ2-7, with D possibly being TRBD1 (5 bases). V was cut by 6 bases and J by 6 bases, with 12 bases left in between. CDR3 length equals 12 residues. The V gene's germline CDR1 is MNHNS and CDR2 SASEGT. The CDR3 protein is CASRSRDSEQYF. In DNA, the CDR3 is TGTGCCAGCAGAAGCAGGGATAGCGAGCAGTACTTC.

This chain uses TRBV7-9 with TRBJ1-3; no reliable D call. V was clipped by 5 bases and J by 1 base, with 15 bases between them. The CDR3 is 16 residues long. CDR1 is SEHNR, CDR2 FQNEAQ, per germline (reference sequence). Here the CDR3 reads CASSPPAEKSGNTIYF. Written as DNA, the CDR3 is TGTGCCAGCAGCCCCCCAGCGGAGAAGTCTGGAAACACCATATATTTT.

The chain has TRBV6-1 and TRBJ1-1; 11 bases align to TRBD1. The trim removed 6 bases at V and 5 bases at J, leaving 14 bases unmatched. Per the germline V gene, CDR1 is MNHNS and CDR2 is SASEGT. The CDR3 spans 17 residues. The CDR3 sequence: CASRAGGTGGLGTEAFF. CDR3 nucleotide sequence: TGTGCCAGCAGAGCCGGCGGGACAGGGGGACTCGGGACTGAAGCTTTCTTT.

The V call is TRBV6-2 or TRBV6-3, the J call TRBJ2-3; no reliable D call. This CDR3 has 13 amino acids. V was cut by 6 bases and J by 1 base, with 8 bases left in between. In germline, CDR1 is MNHEY, CDR2 SVGEGT. CDR3 loop: CASREVGTDTQYF. The DNA of the CDR3 is TGTGCCAGCAGAGAGGTTGGCACAGATACGCAGTATTTT.

This clonotype is a singleton in its sample. The rearrangement uses TRBV20-1 and TRBJ1-1; 7 bases are shared with TRBD1. The CDR3 loop spans 16 amino acids. Germline assignment: CDR1 DFQATT and CDR2 SNEGSKA (reference sequence). J gave up 5 bases and V 3 bases, and 15 bases lay outside the gene matches. The DNA of the CDR3 is TGCAGTGCTAGTAGGGGACAGCGCTTTTTATCAACTGAAGCTTTCTTT. It translates to CSASRGQRFLSTEAFF.

This clonotype has only one observation. J is TRBJ2-4 and V is TRBV25-1; 8 bases line up with TRBD1. CDR3 length: 15 residues. Germline lookup yields CDR1 MGHDK and CDR2 SYGVNS. Germline trimming cut 2 bases from V and 4 bases from J; bases unmatched to any gene: 4. CDR3 protein: CASSEQGAGKNIQYF. The CDR3 DNA sequence: TGTGCCAGCAGTGAACAGGGGGCGGGTAAAAACATTCAGTACTTC.

V gene TRBV12-3 or TRBV12-4 combines with J gene TRBJ1-1; the match to TRBD1 covers 9 bases. V trimming: 6 bases; J trimming: 3 bases; junction bases outside the gene matches: 8. The CDR3 loop spans 15 amino acids. CDR3 in amino acids: CASSPGTGLDTEAFF. Here the CDR3 DNA reads TGTGCCAGCAGCCCCGGGACAGGGCTTGACACTGAAGCTTTCTTT.

The chain couples TRBV10-1 to TRBJ1-2; D is possibly TRBD1 (5 bases). This CDR3 is built from 12 residues. The germline V gene has CDR1 WNHNN and CDR2 SYGVQD (reference sequence). V dropped 6 bases and J dropped 7 bases, with 12 bases sitting between them. For the CDR3, the DNA is TGCGCCAGCAGAGGGGAAGTCGGTGGCTACACCTTC. Its protein product is CASRGEVGGYTF.

V usage is TRBV7-9 and J usage is TRBJ2-1, with TRBD2 identical over 11 bases. V shed 5 bases, J shed 13 bases, and the junction held 4 bases outside the gene matches. CDR1 is SEHNR and CDR2 is FQNEAQ in the germline V gene (reference sequence). This CDR3 has 12 amino acids. The CDR3 nucleotides are TGTGCCAGCAGCACGGGGACTAGCGGCCAGTTCTTC. Its translation is CASSTGTSGQFF.

V is TRBV20-1 and J is TRBJ2-2, with 15 bases matching TRBD2. The CDR3 has 17 residues. Unmatched junction bases numbered 3, after V lost 1 base and J lost 3 bases. The germline gives CDR1 DFQATT, CDR2 SNEGSKA (reference sequence). The DNA for the CDR3 is TGCAGTGCTAGAGCCGGACTAGCGGGGGGGTACACCGGGGAGCTGTTTTTT. Translating it yields CSARAGLAGGYTGELFF.

This chain uses TRBV9 with TRBJ2-1; a weak D match, TRBD1 (6 bases). The CDR3 is 12 residues long. V gave up 5 bases and J gave up 6 bases, with 9 bases separating them. CDR1 is SGDLS and CDR2 is YYNGEE in the germline V gene. CDR3 loop: CASREQGNEQFF. In DNA, the CDR3 is TGTGCCAGCAGAGAACAGGGCAATGAGCAGTTCTTC.

The chain is built from TRBV24-1 and TRBJ2-1, with D tentatively TRBD1 (5 bases). This CDR3 region has 15 residues. V was pared by 4 bases and J by 7 bases, with 16 bases between. Germline V lookup: CDR1 KGHDR, CDR2 SFDVKD. The CDR3 coding sequence is TGTGCCACCAGTGACCCATCGGACATTCTAAATGAGCAGTTCTTC. As protein: CATSDPSDILNEQFF.